The T cell receptor beta chain described here comes from a study of Ad26.COV2.S vaccination and SARS-CoV-2 variants. In the study overall: Ad26.COV2.S shots went into the muscle once or twice, 56 days apart.

Details on this clone: What it recognizes is unknown.

The sample's treatment: 15 to 20 received Ad26.COV2.S at low or high dose, single or two shots; 5 received placebo; per-sample allocation not given. Day 63 after the first injection of vaccine or placebo was the sampling time. TCRdb's copy holds only in-frame clones and misses some; the assay was immunoSEQ multiplex PCR. The sample gives about half a million clones, roughly nine tenths of which show up once; about 1.5% is in the top ten. Study-wide results and caveats: Responses of T cells in total may have been underestimated by the TCR breadth and depth analyses. Vaccine and placebo recipients had similar non-spike TCR breadth.

V lost 5 bases and J 0 bases, leaving 8 bases between the germline ends. The CDR3 length is 15 residues. The V gene's germline CDR1 is MNHEY and CDR2 SVGEGT. The sequencing used peripheral blood, collected in a trial of Ad26.COV2.S vaccine versus placebo. The sequence derives from a person aged 18-65 years who received the Ad26.COV2.S COVID-19 vaccine or a placebo. The chain combines TRBV6-2 or TRBV6-3 with TRBJ2-6, with D unclear. CDR3 bases: TGTGCCAGCAGTAGGCGCAACTCTGGGGCCAACGTCCTGACTTTC. The encoded protein is CASSRRNSGANVLTF.